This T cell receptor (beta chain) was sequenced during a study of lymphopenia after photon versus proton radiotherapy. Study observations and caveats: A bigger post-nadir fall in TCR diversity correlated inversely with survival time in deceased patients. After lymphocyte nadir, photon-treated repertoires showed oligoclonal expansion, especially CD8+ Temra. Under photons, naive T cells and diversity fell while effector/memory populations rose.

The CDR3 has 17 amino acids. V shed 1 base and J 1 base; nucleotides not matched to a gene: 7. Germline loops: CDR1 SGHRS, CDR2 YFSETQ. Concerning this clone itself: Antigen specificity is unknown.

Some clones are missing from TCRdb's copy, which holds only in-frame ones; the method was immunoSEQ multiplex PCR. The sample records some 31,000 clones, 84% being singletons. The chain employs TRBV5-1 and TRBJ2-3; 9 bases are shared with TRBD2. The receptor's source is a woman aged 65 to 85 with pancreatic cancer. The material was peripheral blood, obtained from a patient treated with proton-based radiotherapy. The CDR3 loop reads CASSLRPTSGRTDTQYF. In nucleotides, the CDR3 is TGCGCCAGCAGCTTGCGACCGACTAGCGGACGCACAGATACGCAGTATTTT.